Following are 30 T cell receptor beta chains from one sample sequenced in a study of blood T cells in healthy people across ages. Combining a sample-barcoded 5' primer with a J-beta primer mix, a second PCR ran for roughly 6 to 12 cycles. Each CDR3 protein is one row after TCRdb ran MiXCR on the 5' RACE reads. The data contain 800,000 or so distinct CDR3 sequences, around 25% of them seen just once; the ten biggest clones take up around 3.6%. The same sample was also studied in work on T cells of mothers and their children.

The sample taken for sequencing was blood. These receptors were collected from a boy aged 5-17 years in good health.

This clonotype was detected a few times. V usage is TRBV19 and J usage is TRBJ2-5, with D perhaps TRBD1 (5 bases). The J call may be incorrect, as the DNA end agrees better with TRBJ2-7. CDR3 size: 13 residues. The germline V gene has CDR1 LNHDA and CDR2 SQIVND (reference sequence). CDR3 coding DNA: TGTGCCAGTAGTATCCCAGGGTCCTACGAGCAGTACTTC. Encoded protein: CASSIPGSYEQYF.

In this sample, this clonotype turned up a few times. The chain combines TRBV7-9 with TRBJ2-5, with 10 bases fitting TRBD2. J was trimmed by 11 bases and V by 5 bases; bases with no gene match: 17. This CDR3 has 16 residues. Germline values: CDR1 SEHNR, CDR2 FQNEAQ (reference sequence). In DNA form, the CDR3 reads TGTGCCAGCAGCCGGCCCACCCTAGCGGGGGTAGGGAAGCAGTACTTC. Protein sequence: CASSRPTLAGVGKQYF.

This clonotype was observed a handful of times. This chain links TRBV29-1 with TRBJ2-3; TRBD2 matches 11 bases. CDR3 length: 14 amino acids. Germline CDR1 and CDR2: SQVTM and ANQGSEA. J was trimmed by 6 bases and V by 4 bases; bases with no gene match: 6. The CDR3 sequence: CSVALAGDSDTQYF. DNA of the CDR3: TGCAGCGTTGCACTAGCGGGAGATTCGGATACGCAGTATTTT.

This clonotype has only a few counts. The rearrangement links TRBV20-1 to TRBJ2-7, with 10 bases identical to TRBD1. CDR1 is DFQATT and CDR2 is SNEGSKA in the germline V gene (reference sequence). This CDR3 comprises 13 residues. J lost 2 bases, V lost 5 bases, and 3 bases had no gene match. The CDR3: CSADGQGAYEQYF. CDR3 DNA sequence: TGCAGTGCTGACGGACAGGGGGCCTACGAGCAGTACTTC.

CDR3 bases: TGTGCCAGCAGCCCGGGACTAGCGGGGGTTAAAGAGCAGTTCTTC. This gives the protein CASSPGLAGVKEQFF. The chain combines TRBV7-2 with TRBJ2-1; TRBD2 aligns across 14 bases. Germline lookup yields CDR1 SGHTA and CDR2 FQGNSA. This CDR3 has 15 residues. The junction had 7 bases not matched to a gene; V was cut back by 5 bases and J by 10 bases.

This clonotype has more than one count but fewer than ten. The chain uses TRBV20-1 and TRBJ2-7, with TRBD2 identical over 12 bases. CDR3 size: 13 residues. The ends lost 5 bases at V and 5 bases at J; junction bases unmatched: 4. In germline, CDR1 is DFQATT, CDR2 SNEGSKA (reference sequence). The DNA of the CDR3 is TGCAGTGCTCTGGGACTAGCGGGCAACGAGCAGTACTTC. Its protein is CSALGLAGNEQYF.

The V and J genes are TRBV12-3 or TRBV12-4 and TRBJ2-5; maybe TRBD2 (5 bases). The closer fit of TRBJ2-1 to the DNA end suggests the J call may be wrong. The length of the CDR3 is 14 residues. As DNA, the CDR3 is TGTGCCAGCAGTTTATTAACCGGGAACAATGAGCAGTTCTTC. Translating gives CASSLLTGNNEQFF.

The rearrangement links TRBV12-3 or TRBV12-4 to TRBJ2-5, with D possibly matching TRBD2 (5 bases). The ends were cut back, 6 bases at V and 5 bases at J, with 13 bases in the middle. CDR3 size: 13 residues. CDR3 nucleotide sequence: TGTGCCAGCAGGGACGGACTCGAGGAGACCCAGTACTTC. Translated: CASRDGLEETQYF.

The chain recombines TRBV20-1 with TRBJ2-1, with 10 bases aligning to TRBD2. There are 16 residues in the CDR3. After removal of 0 bases from V and 8 bases from J, the junction contained 10 bases not matched to a gene. Germline V gene sequence: CDR1 DFQATT, CDR2 SNEGSKA (reference sequence). CDR3 DNA: TGCAGTGCTAGAGACACGGGACTAGCGACAAGGCATGAGCAGTTCTTC. It is translated as CSARDTGLATRHEQFF.

J is TRBJ2-1 and V is TRBV27; 10 nucleotides line up with TRBD2. The CDR3 length is 12 residues. The J segment lost 9 bases and the V segment lost 8 bases, leaving 4 bases of the junction unmatched. Germline V CDR1 and CDR2: MNHEY, SMNVEV (reference sequence). CDR3 sequence: CASRIAGGEQFF. The CDR3 coding sequence is TGTGCCAGCCGGATAGCGGGAGGTGAGCAGTTCTTC.

This clonotype showed up just a few times. The chain carries TRBV12-3 or TRBV12-4 and TRBJ2-1; 13 bases match TRBD2. The CDR3 loop spans 16 amino acids. With V trimmed by 5 bases and J by 8 bases, 9 bases remained unmatched. The CDR3 loop is CASSLTSGGGGYEQFF. CDR3 in DNA: TGTGCCAGCAGTCTCACTAGCGGGGGGGGCGGGTATGAGCAGTTCTTC.

This clonotype came up a few times. The V and J genes are TRBV9 and TRBJ2-7; maybe TRBD2 (6 bases). Germline V gene lookup returns CDR1 SGDLS and CDR2 YYNGEE. V lost 3 bases and J 5 bases, leaving 24 bases between the germline ends. The CDR3 runs to 17 residues. The CDR3 spells CASSEASVGGKGDEQYF. The CDR3 DNA sequence: TGTGCCAGCAGCGAGGCAAGTGTGGGGGGAAAGGGCGACGAGCAGTACTTC.

This clonotype came up a few times. CDR3 sequence reads: CASSYEGGATEAFF. CDR3 bases: TGTGCCAGCAGTTACGAGGGGGGCGCGACTGAAGCTTTCTTT. The J gene is TRBJ1-1, the V gene TRBV6-2 or TRBV6-3; weak D call: TRBD1 (6 bases). The CDR3 has 14 amino acids. Germline V CDR1 and CDR2: MNHEY, SVGEGT. Trimming pared 2 bases from V and 5 bases from J, leaving 12 bases between.

A remark on this clonotype: One junction end disagrees with the germline gene, perhaps due to a read error. This chain joins TRBV7-6 and TRBJ1-1; no reliable D call. Per germline, CDR1 SGHVS and CDR2 FNYEAQ. The CDR3 runs 15 residues. The CDR3 DNA reads TGTGCCAGCAGCTTAGCGCTGGGATCGGGCACTGAAGCTTTTTTT. It is translated as CASSLALGSGTEAFF. Combining the CDR3 with reference TRBV7-6 and TRBJ1-1 gives the whole variable domain GAGVSQSPRYKVTKRGQDVALRCDPISGHVSLYWYRQALGQGPEFLTYFNYEAQQDKSGLPNDRFSAERPEGSISTLTIQRTEQRDSAMYRCASSLALGSGTEAFFGQGTRLTVV.

V is TRBV9 and J is TRBJ1-2; no clear D. V was pared by 3 bases and J by 6 bases, with 9 bases between. CDR1 and CDR2 from the germline V gene are SGDLS and YYNGEE. This CDR3 comprises 12 residues. The CDR3 here is CASSASRDGYTF. CDR3 nucleotides: TGTGCCAGCAGCGCTTCTAGGGATGGCTACACCTTC.

In this sample, this clonotype turned up a few times. The chain is built from TRBV3-1 and TRBJ1-4, with TRBD1 as a possible D gene (6 bases). With 3 bases removed from V and 8 bases from J, the gap between germline ends came to 25 bases. The CDR3 contains 18 residues. Germline assignment: CDR1 LGHDT and CDR2 YNNKEL (reference sequence). Written as DNA, the CDR3 is TGTGCCAGCAGCCACCCCGGGACATCGAGGATTGAGAACGAAAAACTGTTTTTT. As protein: CASSHPGTSRIENEKLFF.

V and J are TRBV27 and TRBJ1-2, with TRBD1 identical over 7 bases. V lost 2 bases to trimming and J lost 3 bases; unmatched junction nucleotides: 6. There are 15 residues in the CDR3. Germline V lookup: CDR1 MNHEY, CDR2 SMNVEV (reference sequence). The CDR3, as DNA: TGTGCCAGCAGTTTACCGGGTCAGGGGGACTATGGCTACACCTTC. Protein sequence: CASSLPGQGDYGYTF.

CDR3 in DNA: TGCGCCAACGGAAGAACTCGACAGGGGCTTAACTATGGCTACACCTTC. Translated: CANGRTRQGLNYGYTF. The chain employs TRBV10-1 and TRBJ1-2; 8 nucleotides line up with TRBD1. Germline lookup yields CDR1 WNHNN and CDR2 SYGVQD (reference sequence). The J segment lost 1 base and the V segment lost 10 bases, leaving 14 bases of the junction unmatched. The CDR3 extends over 16 amino acids.

CDR3 loop: CSVEDLRGTPSNEQFF. CDR3 sequence (DNA): TGCAGCGTTGAAGATCTTCGGGGTACACCCTCCAATGAGCAGTTCTTC. This rearrangement joins TRBV29-1 to TRBJ2-1; D may be TRBD2 (5 bases). The germline CDR1 and CDR2 sequences are SQVTM and ANQGSEA. The CDR3 contains 16 residues. V shed 0 bases and J shed 6 bases, with 18 bases lying between them.

V gene TRBV6-5 combines with J gene TRBJ2-5; perhaps TRBD1 as D (5 bases). V lost 3 bases and J lost 1, with 12 bases in between. CDR3 size: 15 residues. Germline CDR1 is MNHEY and CDR2 is SVGAGI. The CDR3 sequence: CASSYQQAPQETQYF. CDR3 nucleotides: TGTGCCAGCAGTTATCAACAGGCTCCCCAAGAGACCCAGTACTTC.

The chain employs TRBV29-1 and TRBJ1-4; D is undetermined. The V end lost 3 bases, the J end lost 6 bases, and 5 bases lay between the germline ends. This CDR3 comprises 11 residues. Germline values: CDR1 SQVTM, CDR2 ANQGSEA. The CDR3 here is CSVDADEKLFF. As DNA, the CDR3 is TGCAGCGTTGACGCGGATGAAAAACTGTTTTTT. Supplemented by reference TRBV29-1 and TRBJ1-4, the full variable domain reads SAVISQKPSRDICQRGTSLTIQCQVDSQVTMMFWYRQQPGQSLTLIATANQGSEATYESGFVIDKFPISRPNLTFSTLTVSNMSPEDSSIYLCSVDADEKLFFGSGTQLSVL.

The chain has TRBV7-9 and TRBJ1-1; D is perhaps TRBD1 (5 bases). V dropped 2 bases and J dropped 6 bases, with 10 bases sitting between them. The CDR3 is made up of 13 amino acids. Germline V lookup: CDR1 SEHNR, CDR2 FQNEAQ (reference sequence). The CDR3 DNA is TGTGCCAGCAGCTTACCGACAGATTCTGAAGCTTTCTTT. This sequence encodes CASSLPTDSEAFF.

This clonotype showed up just once. The rearrangement joins TRBV5-1 to TRBJ2-1, with D tentatively TRBD2 (6 bases). This CDR3 comprises 15 residues. V lost 4 bases, J lost 2 bases, and 13 bases lay in between. Per germline, CDR1 SGHRS and CDR2 YFSETQ. CDR3 DNA: TGCGCCAGCAGCCTGGTAGCGGATACCTACAATGAGCAGTTCTTC. It encodes CASSLVADTYNEQFF.

This clonotype came up once. The chain couples TRBV20-1 to TRBJ2-7; 10 bases fit TRBD2. Germline V lookup: CDR1 DFQATT, CDR2 SNEGSKA (reference sequence). The CDR3 is made up of 15 amino acids. Trimming took 2 bases from V and 5 from J; bases not matched to a gene: 9. The CDR3 DNA reads as TGCAGTGCTAGAAGTCGGGGGACTAGCGTCCACGAGCAGTACTTC. Translating it yields CSARSRGTSVHEQYF.

V gene TRBV5-1 combines with J gene TRBJ1-1; 12 nucleotides line up with TRBD1. V was pared by 4 bases and J by 7 bases, with 5 bases of the junction left unmatched. The CDR3 contains 14 residues. Germline V gene lookup returns CDR1 SGHRS and CDR2 YFSETQ. As DNA, the CDR3 is TGCGCCAGCAGCGGGGGACAGGGGGCGGTTGAAGCTTTCTTT. This translates into CASSGGQGAVEAFF.

The rearrangement links TRBV7-8 to TRBJ2-7; no clear D gene. Between the trimmed V and J ends, which lost 5 bases and 3 bases, there was a span of 11 bases. This CDR3 has 13 amino acids. Germline CDR1 SGHVS, CDR2 FQNEAQ. The CDR3 DNA reads as TGTGCCAGCAGCGAAGACACGCACTACGAGCAGTACTTC. Translation: CASSEDTHYEQYF. The variable domain in full, with the rest retrieved from reference TRBV7-8 and TRBJ2-7, is GAGVSQSPRYKVAKRGQDVALRCDPISGHVSLFWYQQALGQGPEFLTYFQNEAQLDKSGLPSDRFFAERPEGSVSTLKIQRTQQEDSAVYLCASSEDTHYEQYFGPGTRLTVT.

The rearrangement links TRBV20-1 to TRBJ2-5; no clear D gene. The J call could be wrong; TRBJ2-7 is a better fit for the DNA end. Germline-derived CDR1 and CDR2 are DFQATT and SNEGSKA (reference sequence). This CDR3 has 14 residues. The DNA for the CDR3 is TGCAGTGCTAGAGAAAACTGGCTAACCTACGAGCAGTACTTC. Protein sequence: CSARENWLTYEQYF.

The rearrangement uses TRBV5-1 and TRBJ2-2; D gene unclear. V lost 1 base, J lost 5 bases, and 9 bases lay in between. This CDR3 has 14 residues. From germline, CDR1 is SGHRS and CDR2 YFSETQ. The CDR3 sequence is CASSLPLATGELFF. DNA of the CDR3: TGCGCCAGCAGCTTGCCATTGGCGACCGGGGAGCTGTTTTTT.

This rearrangement joins TRBV7-2 to TRBJ2-7, with D hard to call. The CDR3 runs 11 residues. V lost 5 bases and J 3 bases, leaving 5 bases between the germline ends. CDR1 and CDR2 (germline): SGHTA, FQGNSA. The CDR3 loop reads CASSTHYEQYF. CDR3 coding DNA: TGTGCCAGCAGCACCCACTACGAGCAGTACTTC.

V gene TRBV18 combines with J gene TRBJ2-5; 7 nucleotides line up with TRBD2. The closer fit of TRBJ2-7 to the DNA end suggests the J call may be wrong. Per the germline V gene, CDR1 is KGHSH and CDR2 is LQKENI. CDR3 length: 14 amino acids. CDR3 DNA sequence: TGTGCCAGCTCACCGTTGCGGGGGAGGGTCGAGCAGTACTTC. It encodes CASSPLRGRVEQYF.